One and the same sample provided the 31 T cell receptor beta chains below, sequenced in a study of identical twins' blood T cells. TCRdb independently ran MiXCR on the 5' RACE reads; one entry per CDR3 protein. In the table there are fewer than 450,000 distinct CDR3 sequences, 25% to 35% of which are singletons. Sequencing was performed on PBMCs. These receptors were taken from a woman aged 18 to 55 in good health.

This clonotype was counted only a few times. The rearrangement links TRBV28 to TRBJ2-1; a possible D gene is TRBD2 (5 bases). The ends were cut back, 7 bases at V and 7 bases at J, with 20 bases in the middle. This CDR3 spans 15 amino acids. Germline-derived CDR1 and CDR2 are MDHEN and SYDVKM. This CDR3 is CASTSSSGFRNEQFF. The CDR3 DNA reads as TGTGCCAGCACCTCCTCGAGCGGTTTTAGGAATGAGCAGTTCTTC. The full variable domain, rest sourced from reference TRBV28 and TRBJ2-1, is DVKVTQSSRYLVKRTGEKVFLECVQDMDHENMFWYRQDPGLGLRLIYFSYDVKMKEKGDIPEGYSVSREKKERFSLILESASTNQTSMYLCASTSSSGFRNEQFFGPGTRLTVL.

There are many counts of this clonotype. The chain is built from TRBV5-6 and TRBJ2-3; D is unresolved. The ends were cut back, 4 bases at V and 2 bases at J, with 5 bases in the middle. The germline V gene has CDR1 SGHDT and CDR2 YYEEEE. The CDR3 is 12 residues long. CDR3 DNA: TGTGCCAGCAGCCCAAACACAGATACGCAGTATTTT. Residues: CASSPNTDTQYF.

This clonotype was recorded a few times. The V gene is TRBV7-9, the J gene TRBJ1-1; D remains unclear. CDR3 length equals 13 residues. Germline V lookup: CDR1 SEHNR, CDR2 FQNEAQ (reference sequence). With 3 bases removed from V and 1 base from J, the gap between germline ends came to 6 bases. The CDR3 DNA reads as TGTGCCAGCAGCTTTTGGGGGAACACTGAAGCTTTCTTT. It yields the protein CASSFWGNTEAFF. Full variable domain (missing parts from reference TRBV7-9 and TRBJ1-1): DTGVSQNPRHKITKRGQNVTFRCDPISEHNRLYWYRQTLGQGPEFLTYFQNEAQLEKSRLLSDRFSAERPKGSFSTLEIQRTEQGDSAMYLCASSFWGNTEAFFGQGTRLTVV.

This sequence joins TRBV10-3 and TRBJ1-1, with D uncertain. V was shortened by 4 bases and J by 3 bases, with 9 bases between the two germline ends. CDR1 is ENHRY and CDR2 is SYGVKD in the germline V gene. The CDR3 totals 13 residues. The CDR3 DNA sequence: TGTGCCATCAGTGCCCGGGTTGACACTGAAGCTTTCTTT. It codes for CAISARVDTEAFF.

This clonotype was found a few times. The rearrangement uses TRBV11-3 and TRBJ1-1; a possible D gene is TRBD1 (5 bases). V was clipped by 2 bases and J by 5 bases, with 9 bases between them. The V gene's germline CDR1 is SGHNT and CDR2 YENEEA. This CDR3 region has 13 residues. The CDR3 DNA reads as TGTGCCAGCAGCTTATCAGGGCCGACTGAAGCTTTCTTT. It encodes CASSLSGPTEAFF.

This clonotype appeared a few times. This chain links TRBV5-1 with TRBJ2-1; TRBD2 agrees at 7 bases. The length of the CDR3 is 15 residues. Germline lookup yields CDR1 SGHRS and CDR2 YFSETQ. V shed 0 bases and J 6 bases; nucleotides not matched to a gene: 6. The CDR3 spells CASSLEAGVFNEQFF. The CDR3 DNA reads as TGCGCCAGCAGCTTGGAGGCGGGAGTCTTCAATGAGCAGTTCTTC.

This clonotype was seen a few times. V is TRBV10-3 and J is TRBJ2-1, with 7 positions matching TRBD2. With V trimmed by 6 bases and J by 8 bases, 7 bases remained unmatched. The CDR3 length is 13 residues. In germline, CDR1 is ENHRY, CDR2 SYGVKD. The CDR3, as DNA: TGTGCCATCAGGATTAGCGGGTCCCATGAGCAGTTCTTC. Its translation is CAIRISGSHEQFF.

This clonotype was observed a handful of times. J is TRBJ1-1 and V is TRBV12-3 or TRBV12-4; D uncertain. The V gene lost 3 bases and the J gene lost 0 bases, with 14 bases spanning the gap. The CDR3 sequence is 16 residues long. DNA of the CDR3: TGTGCCAGCAGTTTGCACCCGGGCCTCATGAACACTGAAGCTTTCTTT. It translates to CASSLHPGLMNTEAFF.

V and J are TRBV7-9 and TRBJ2-5, with TRBD2 as a possible D gene (5 bases). CDR1 SEHNR and CDR2 FQNEAQ come from the germline V gene (reference sequence). The length of the CDR3 is 10 residues. This CDR3 is CAEEQETQYF. The CDR3 DNA sequence: TGTGCGGAGGAACAAGAGACCCAGTACTTC.

This rearrangement joins TRBV2 to TRBJ2-7; 7 nucleotides align to TRBD2. Looked up from germline, CDR1 is SNHLY and CDR2 is FYNNEI. The length of the CDR3 is 12 residues. The CDR3 is CAARDYSYEQYF. The CDR3 DNA sequence: TGTGCAGCCCGGGACTACTCCTACGAGCAGTACTTC.

The chain joins TRBV7-9 to TRBJ2-7; 11 nucleotides agree with TRBD2. V shed 2 bases, J shed 2 bases, and the junction held 2 bases outside the gene matches. The CDR3 sequence is 15 residues long. Germline-derived CDR1 and CDR2 are SEHNR and FQNEAQ (reference sequence). CDR3 DNA: TGTGCCAGCAGCTTACTAGCGGGAGGAACCTACGAGCAGTACTTC. This encodes CASSLLAGGTYEQYF.

This clonotype has ten or more counts. The genes are TRBV12-3 or TRBV12-4 and TRBJ2-1, with 11 positions matching TRBD2. The J segment lost 0 bases and the V segment lost 1 base, leaving 5 bases of the junction unmatched. CDR3 size: 18 residues. CDR3 in amino acids: CASSLGKTSGSSYNEQFF. The CDR3 DNA sequence: TGTGCCAGCAGTTTAGGGAAAACTAGCGGGAGCTCCTACAATGAGCAGTTCTTC.

V is TRBV6-1 and J is TRBJ1-5; 7 nucleotides line up with TRBD1. CDR3 length: 15 residues. V was clipped by 6 bases and J by 11 bases; unmatched bases: 16. Germline V CDR1 and CDR2: MNHNS, SASEGT. The CDR3 DNA reads TGTGCCAGCAGGACCCCAGGAGGGGGCTATCGAGCCCAGCATTTT. Protein product: CASRTPGGGYRAQHF.

V usage is TRBV6-5 and J usage is TRBJ2-2; the D gene is possibly TRBD2 (6 bases). There are 14 residues in the CDR3. V lost 10 bases and J 1 base, leaving 13 bases between the germline ends. Germline CDR1 reads MNHEY; CDR2 reads SVGAGI. The DNA of the CDR3 is TGTGCCACCACTCCGCGGGGGAACACCGGGGAGCTGTTTTTT. The encoded protein is CATTPRGNTGELFF.

In its sample, this clonotype was seen a few times. V is TRBV15 and J is TRBJ1-4; D is unresolved. The CDR3 contains 13 residues. In germline, CDR1 is LNHNV, CDR2 YYDKDF (reference sequence). Trimming took off 5 bases at V and 7 bases at J, with 11 bases between the two ends. The CDR3 DNA reads TGTGCCACCAGCGACTGGATAGGTGAAAAACTGTTTTTT. This translates into CATSDWIGEKLFF.

This clonotype showed up just a few times. The V gene is TRBV9, the J gene TRBJ2-1, with TRBD1 identical over 7 bases. Trimming cost V 0 bases and J 5 bases; bases outside gene matches: 5. CDR3 length equals 15 residues. CDR1 and CDR2 from the germline V gene are SGDLS and YYNGEE. The CDR3 sequence: CASSVEQGLNNEQFF. CDR3 coding DNA: TGTGCCAGCAGCGTAGAACAGGGGCTTAACAATGAGCAGTTCTTC.

A few counts support this clonotype. This chain uses TRBV3-1 with TRBJ2-3, with 7 positions matching TRBD1. CDR1 is LGHDT and CDR2 is YNNKEL in the germline V gene (reference sequence). The CDR3 totals 19 residues. V lost 2 bases, J lost 0 bases, and 14 bases stayed unmatched. The CDR3 sequence: CASSQPIGQVEVSTDTQYF. The CDR3 DNA sequence: TGTGCCAGCAGCCAACCTATTGGACAGGTCGAAGTTAGCACAGATACGCAGTATTTT.

V is TRBV7-9 and J is TRBJ1-4; possibly TRBD1 for D (5 bases). The CDR3 loop spans 14 amino acids. The V gene lost 4 bases and the J gene lost 7 bases, with 13 bases spanning the gap. Germline CDR1 reads SEHNR; CDR2 reads FQNEAQ (reference sequence). CDR3 loop: CASSSLWRGEKLFF. CDR3 in DNA: TGTGCCAGCAGCTCTCTATGGAGGGGTGAAAAACTGTTTTTT.

V usage is TRBV20-1 and J usage is TRBJ2-7; tentatively, D is TRBD1 (6 bases). The CDR3 consists of 12 residues. The germline CDR1 and CDR2 sequences are DFQATT and SNEGSKA (reference sequence). Trimming removed 1 base at V and 3 bases at J, with 7 bases between. The CDR3 reads CSARGRGYEQYF. In DNA form, the CDR3 reads TGCAGTGCTAGAGGCAGGGGCTACGAGCAGTACTTC.

The rearrangement joins TRBV5-5 to TRBJ2-3; D is unclear. Germline V gene data show CDR1 as SGHKS and CDR2 as YYEKEE (reference sequence). V gave up 0 bases and J gave up 4 bases, with 9 bases separating them. CDR3 length: 14 amino acids. DNA of the CDR3: TGTGCCAGCAGCTTGGTGGCACGGTCAGATACGCAGTATTTT. It codes for CASSLVARSDTQYF. The complete variable domain, with remaining parts taken from reference TRBV5-5 and TRBJ2-3, reads DAGVTQSPTHLIKTRGQQVTLRCSPISGHKSVSWYQQVLGQGPQFIFQYYEKEERGRGNFPDRFSARQFPNYSSELNVNALLLGDSALYLCASSLVARSDTQYFGPGTRLTVL.

Turning to this clonotype: One end of the junction does not line up with germline, which may come from a read error. The chain is built from TRBV11-2 and TRBJ2-5; D is undetermined. The CDR3 runs 12 residues. Germline CDR1 and CDR2: SGHAT and FQNNGV. CDR3 sequence reads: CVSSLAQETQYF. The CDR3 DNA reads TGTGTCAGCAGCTTAGCTCAAGAGACCCAGTACTTC. The whole variable domain, filled in from reference TRBV11-2 and TRBJ2-5, reads EAGVAQSPRYKIIEKRQSVAFWCNPISGHATLYWYQQILGQGPKLLIQFQNNGVVDDSQLPKDRFSAERLKGVDSTLKIQPAKLEDSAVYLCVSSLAQETQYFGPGTRLLVL.

This sequence joins TRBV20-1 and TRBJ2-3; D not certain. Germline values: CDR1 DFQATT, CDR2 SNEGSKA (reference sequence). The CDR3 contains 13 residues. Deletions cut 1 base from V and 6 bases from J, with 11 bases between. The CDR3, as DNA: TGCAGTGCTAGAGTCGTCGCCACGGATACGCAGTATTTT. Protein product: CSARVVATDTQYF.

This clonotype was seen repeatedly, ten times or more. The rearrangement uses TRBV9 and TRBJ1-1; D is uncertain. The CDR3 runs 13 residues. V was trimmed by 0 bases and J by 0 bases, leaving 3 bases between them. Per germline, CDR1 SGDLS and CDR2 YYNGEE. The chain's CDR3 is CASSVDLNTEAFF. The DNA of the CDR3 is TGTGCCAGCAGCGTAGACCTGAACACTGAAGCTTTCTTT.

This clonotype was detected a few times. The rearrangement joins TRBV29-1 to TRBJ2-2; 10 bases match TRBD2. V was clipped by 7 bases and J by 4 bases; unmatched bases: 3. The germline V gene encodes CDR1 SQVTM and CDR2 ANQGSEA. CDR3 size: 13 residues. The CDR3 reads CSARLAGTGELFF. As DNA, the CDR3 is TGCAGCGCCCGACTAGCGGGCACCGGGGAGCTGTTTTTT.

The V gene is TRBV20-1, the J gene TRBJ2-3, with a weak D call TRBD1 (6 bases). The CDR3 sequence is 16 residues long. From germline, CDR1 is DFQATT and CDR2 SNEGSKA (reference sequence). The V gene lost 0 bases and the J gene lost 3 bases, with 16 bases spanning the gap. The CDR3 here is CSARDLERQATDTQYF. Here the CDR3 DNA reads TGCAGTGCTAGAGATCTCGAACGACAGGCGACAGATACGCAGTATTTT.

V and J are TRBV3-1 and TRBJ2-2, with 9 bases aligning to TRBD1. CDR3 length equals 15 residues. With 7 bases clipped from V and 4 bases from J, the junction kept 7 bases outside the gene matches. Germline values: CDR1 LGHDT, CDR2 YNNKEL (reference sequence). The CDR3 region has the DNA TGTGCCAGCAAAGTTGGGACAGGGACCACCGGGGAGCTGTTTTTT. Translation: CASKVGTGTTGELFF.

The chain employs TRBV12-3 or TRBV12-4 and TRBJ2-1; TRBD2 is a possible D gene (5 bases). V was cut by 3 bases and J by 2 bases, with 11 bases left in between. The CDR3 sequence is 15 residues long. The CDR3 DNA is TGTGCCAGCAGTTTCGTGGGAGATCCCTACAATGAGCAGTTCTTC. Its translation is CASSFVGDPYNEQFF.

At least ten counts were recorded for this clonotype. In DNA form, the CDR3 reads TGCAGTGCCCGCCAAGAGGGGGTTGGTGGCTACACCTTC. It is translated as CSARQEGVGGYTF. The J gene is TRBJ1-2, the V gene TRBV20-1; D is possibly TRBD1 (6 bases). V lost 6 bases to trimming and J lost 7 bases, with 18 bases between them. Germline V CDR1 and CDR2: DFQATT, SNEGSKA (reference sequence). This CDR3 is built from 13 residues.

The chain has TRBV20-1 and TRBJ1-3; D is unclear. The germline V and J ends were trimmed by 5 bases and 2 bases, with 13 bases remaining between them. The CDR3 is made up of 14 amino acids. The V gene's germline CDR1 is DFQATT and CDR2 SNEGSKA (reference sequence). CDR3 amino acids: CSAVGGTTGNTIYF. DNA for the CDR3: TGCAGTGCTGTAGGAGGCACCACTGGAAACACCATATATTTT.

This clonotype was recorded a few times. The chain recombines TRBV20-1 with TRBJ2-1; 8 nucleotides align to TRBD1. The CDR3 runs 14 residues. V lost 0 bases and J lost 8; bases outside the gene matches: 6. Germline CDR1 and CDR2: DFQATT and SNEGSKA (reference sequence). For the CDR3, the DNA is TGCAGTGCTAGAGATCGACAGGGGAGCGATGAGCAGTTCTTC. Its translation: CSARDRQGSDEQFF.

This clonotype was observed once. The V and J genes are TRBV7-2 and TRBJ2-3; D is undetermined. This CDR3 has 12 amino acids. The V and J ends lost 3 bases and 4 bases respectively, with 5 bases between them. CDR1 is SGHTA and CDR2 is FQGNSA in the germline V gene. CDR3 sequence reads: CASSFSPDTQYF. As DNA, the CDR3 is TGTGCCAGCAGCTTTTCCCCAGATACGCAGTATTTT.